The entry below gives a single T cell receptor beta chain sequence along with its context. The record originates from a study of cytomegalovirus exposure and HLA in healthy donors. The PCR made use of 60 Vbeta and 13 Jbeta primers. In the source study's methods: There were about 80 million unique TCR beta chains by a later count, and some 12 million of them were shared. Measured with immunoSEQ multiplex PCR; TCRdb has only the in-frame clones, and not every one. V, J and clone size were drawn from that table, and D and trimming were deduced from the DNA. The sample lists more than 95,000 clones, about 80% seen once, with about 3% in the top ten. CDR1 and CDR2 (germline): MNHEY, SMNVEV (reference sequence). V lost 5 bases and J lost 0, with 10 bases in between. This CDR3 contains 14 residues.

This sequence originates from a man aged 25-45 years in good health and CMV-seronegative. The V call is TRBV27, the J call TRBJ1-1, with unresolved D. The source material was PBMCs. The CDR3 coding sequence is TGTGCCAGCAGTACCAGACTCATGAACACTGAAGCTTTCTTT. Its protein product is CASSTRLMNTEAFF.